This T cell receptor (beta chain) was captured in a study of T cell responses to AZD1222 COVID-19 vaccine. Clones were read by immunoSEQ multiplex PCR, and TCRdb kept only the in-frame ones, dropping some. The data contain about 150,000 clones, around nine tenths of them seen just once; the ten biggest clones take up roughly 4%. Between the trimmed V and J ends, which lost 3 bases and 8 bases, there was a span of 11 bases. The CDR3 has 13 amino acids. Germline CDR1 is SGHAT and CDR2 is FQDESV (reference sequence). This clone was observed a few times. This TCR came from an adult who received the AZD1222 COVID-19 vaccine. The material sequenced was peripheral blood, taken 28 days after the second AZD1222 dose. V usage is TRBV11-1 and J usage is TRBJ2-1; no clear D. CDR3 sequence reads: CASSFLGEDEQFF. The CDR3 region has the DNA TGTGCCAGCAGCTTTCTTGGGGAAGATGAGCAGTTCTTC.